Shown below are 28 T cell receptor beta chains from a single sample sequenced in a study of T cells in tuberculosis. Libraries were prepared by immunoSEQ multiplex PCR; TCRdb keeps only in-frame clonotypes and omits some of them. Of tens of thousands of clones listed, approximately 90% are singletons. Time point indicated: new active TB diagnosis, blood taken before or within 7 days of starting treatment. Material: PBMCs, obtained at tuberculosis diagnosis. The source of these receptors is an adult with tuberculosis.

J is TRBJ1-4 and V is TRBV25-1; D is uncertain. Germline V gives CDR1 MGHDK, CDR2 SYGVNS. V lost 3 bases and J lost 4, with 9 bases in between. CDR3 length: 14 amino acids. CDR3 region: CASSDSGDNEKLFF. DNA for the CDR3: TGTGCCAGCAGTGACTCCGGGGATAATGAAAAACTGTTTTTT.

This clone was recorded only once. The CDR3 nucleotides read TGTGCCAGCAGCTTGGACAGGGGGTACAATGAGCAGTTCTTC. Its translation is CASSLDRGYNEQFF. This chain joins TRBV5-4 and TRBJ2-1; 8 positions agree with TRBD1. V trimming: 0 bases; J trimming: 4 bases; junction bases outside the gene matches: 0. Germline V CDR1 and CDR2: SGHNT, YYREEE (reference sequence). The CDR3 has 14 residues. Filled out from reference TRBV5-4 and TRBJ2-1, the complete variable domain reads ETGVTQSPTHLIKTRGQQVTLRCSSQSGHNTVSWYQQALGQGPQFIFQYYREEENGRGNFPPRFSGLQFPNYSSELNVNALELDDSALYLCASSLDRGYNEQFFGPGTRLTVL.

In this sample, this clone turned up once. V gene TRBV18 combines with J gene TRBJ1-4; 9 nucleotides match TRBD1. Germline V lookup: CDR1 KGHSH, CDR2 LQKENI. Losses at the gene ends were 2 bases for V and 7 bases for J; bases not matched to a gene: 2. The CDR3 covers 14 residues. This CDR3 is CASSPMDRGEKLFF. DNA of the CDR3: TGTGCCAGCTCACCAATGGACAGGGGTGAAAAACTGTTTTTT.

The chain carries TRBV2 and TRBJ2-2, with 11 bases lining up with TRBD1. This CDR3 region has 15 residues. Germline trimming cut 4 bases from V and 7 bases from J; bases unmatched to any gene: 5. Germline V gene lookup returns CDR1 SNHLY and CDR2 FYNNEI. This CDR3 reads CASSGTGGSIGELFF. CDR3 DNA: TGTGCCAGCAGTGGGACAGGGGGCTCGATCGGGGAGCTGTTTTTT. Complete variable domain (other parts from reference TRBV2 and TRBJ2-2): EPEVTQTPSHQVTQMGQEVILRCVPISNHLYFYWYRQILGQKVEFLVSFYNNEISEKSEIFDDQFSVERPDGSNFTLKIRSTKLEDSAMYFCASSGTGGSIGELFFGEGSRLTVL.

The count of this clone is one. This sequence joins TRBV5-1 and TRBJ2-4; 9 bases fit TRBD1. The trim removed 3 bases at V and 8 bases at J, leaving 6 bases unmatched. This CDR3 has 14 amino acids. The V gene's germline CDR1 is SGHRS and CDR2 YFSETQ. This CDR3 reads CASSSTGGADIQYF. DNA for the CDR3: TGCGCCAGCAGCTCCACAGGGGGCGCGGACATTCAGTACTTC. The variable domain in full, with the rest retrieved from reference TRBV5-1 and TRBJ2-4, is KAGVTQTPRYLIKTRGQQVTLSCSPISGHRSVSWYQQTPGQGLQFLFEYFSETQRNKGNFPGRFSGRQFSNSRSEMNVSTLELGDSALYLCASSSTGGADIQYFGAGTRLSVL.

The rearrangement joins TRBV7-2 to TRBJ2-7, with TRBD2 as a possible D gene (5 bases). The V end was cut by 5 bases, the J end by 7 bases, with 15 bases between. The germline gives CDR1 SGHTA, CDR2 FQGNSA. The length of the CDR3 is 13 residues. CDR3 nucleotide sequence: TGTGCCAGCAGCCTACTTAGCGCTGGGGAGCAGTACTTC. Residues: CASSLLSAGEQYF.

This chain links TRBV27 with TRBJ2-7; 9 bases align to TRBD1. The CDR3 loop spans 16 amino acids. Germline V gene sequence: CDR1 MNHEY, CDR2 SMNVEV (reference sequence). The ends lost 1 base at V and 5 bases at J; junction bases unmatched: 9. This chain's CDR3 is CASSLYAGQGSHEQYF. DNA for the CDR3: TGTGCCAGCAGTTTATACGCGGGACAGGGTTCCCACGAGCAGTACTTC.

This chain links TRBV9 with TRBJ1-4; D may be TRBD1 (5 bases). The CDR3 has 14 residues. V gave up 3 bases and J gave up 4 bases, with 10 bases separating them. Germline V gene sequence: CDR1 SGDLS, CDR2 YYNGEE. The chain's CDR3 is CASSEQGVNEKLFF. The CDR3 DNA follows: TGTGCCAGCAGCGAGCAGGGTGTTAATGAAAAACTGTTTTTT.

The chain couples TRBV5-1 to TRBJ1-2, with D unresolved. The germline gives CDR1 SGHRS, CDR2 YFSETQ. This CDR3 is 13 amino acids long. V lost 0 bases and J 4 bases, leaving 7 bases between the germline ends. The CDR3 here is CASSLGTGYGYTF. Written as DNA, the CDR3 is TGCGCCAGCAGCTTGGGCACGGGCTATGGCTACACCTTC.

The chain links TRBV7-3 to TRBJ2-7, with TRBD1 matching over 7 bases. Germline V CDR1 and CDR2: SGHTA, FQGTGA. V was pared by 1 base and J by 6 bases, with 9 bases of the junction left unmatched. The CDR3 spans 15 residues. Written as DNA, the CDR3 is TGTGCCAGCAGCTTAAGGGCAGGGGGTCTGGGCGAGCAGTACTTC. Its translation: CASSLRAGGLGEQYF.

In this sample, this clone turned up once. The chain is built from TRBV2 and TRBJ1-1, with D possibly TRBD1 on 6 matching bases. Trimming cost V 9 bases and J 4 bases, with 12 bases left between them. The CDR3 contains 12 residues. Looked up from germline, CDR1 is SNHLY and CDR2 is FYNNEI. The DNA of the CDR3 is TGTGCCAGACAGGGTGGCGGCACTGAAGCTTTCTTT. It specifies CARQGGGTEAFF.

The chain joins TRBV6-6 to TRBJ2-7; D perhaps matches TRBD1 (5 bases). The CDR3 covers 12 residues. Germline V gives CDR1 MNHNY, CDR2 SVGAGI (reference sequence). Trimming shortened V by 4 bases and J by 4 bases, and 8 bases separated the two germline ends. CDR3 sequence reads: CASSFAGYEQYF. The DNA for the CDR3 is TGTGCCAGCAGTTTTGCAGGGTACGAGCAGTACTTC.

V gene TRBV15 combines with J gene TRBJ1-2; D not certain. Germline V CDR1 and CDR2: LNHNV, YYDKDF (reference sequence). Trimming stripped 3 bases from V and 8 bases from J, with 19 bases between. The CDR3 extends over 15 amino acids. In DNA form, the CDR3 reads TGTGCCACCAGCAGTGCTTCCGCGGGCCAAGGAGGCTACACCTTC. It codes for CATSSASAGQGGYTF.

The chain is built from TRBV2 and TRBJ2-3; D not certain. Germline CDR1 is SNHLY and CDR2 is FYNNEI. V lost 7 bases to trimming and J lost 2 bases, with 22 bases between them. CDR3 size: 17 residues. This chain's CDR3 is CASTPSARLRFTDTQYF. As DNA, the CDR3 is TGTGCCAGCACTCCCTCAGCAAGACTTCGTTTCACAGATACGCAGTATTTT.

The V and J genes are TRBV10-1 and TRBJ2-1; a possible D gene is TRBD2 (7 bases). The CDR3 runs to 14 residues. Trimming left V 8 bases short and J 8 bases short, with 19 bases between. Germline-derived CDR1 and CDR2 are WNHNN and SYGVQD (reference sequence). In DNA form, the CDR3 reads TGCGCCAGCTCTTCCGGCCAGGGGAGGGATGAGCAGTTCTTC. Protein sequence: CASSSGQGRDEQFF.

The chain carries TRBV5-6 and TRBJ2-5; D may be TRBD1 (5 bases). V gave up 2 bases and J gave up 0 bases, with 11 bases separating them. Germline loops: CDR1 SGHDT, CDR2 YYEEEE. CDR3 length equals 15 residues. CDR3 loop: CASSFRQMYQETQYF. The CDR3, as DNA: TGTGCCAGCAGCTTCCGACAGATGTACCAAGAGACCCAGTACTTC.

The chain uses TRBV5-8 and TRBJ2-7; maybe TRBD2 (6 bases). Trimming removed 2 bases at V and 9 bases at J, with 18 bases between. The CDR3 is 14 amino acids. Germline V gives CDR1 SGHTS, CDR2 YDEGEE. As DNA, the CDR3 is TGTGCCAGCAGCTTTGTTGAATCGCGGGGAGGGCAGTACGTC. Its translation is CASSFVESRGGQYV.

This sequence joins TRBV19 and TRBJ2-2, with a tentative D call TRBD2 (6 bases). V lost 9 bases and J lost 2, with 16 bases in between. The CDR3 spans 15 residues. Per germline, CDR1 LNHDA and CDR2 SQIVND (reference sequence). CDR3 DNA sequence: TGTGCCAGCTGGGATCGGAGGGAAAACACCGGGGAGCTGTTTTTT. Its translation is CASWDRRENTGELFF.

The V gene is TRBV7-2, the J gene TRBJ1-2; no clear D gene. In germline, CDR1 is SGHTA, CDR2 FQGNSA. The V and J ends lost 5 bases and 7 bases respectively, with 17 bases between them. The CDR3 is made up of 14 amino acids. CDR3 DNA sequence: TGTGCCAGCAGCCCAGAGGGCTTTTTCGGTGGCTACACCTTC. It encodes CASSPEGFFGGYTF.

This chain joins TRBV2 and TRBJ2-2; weak D call: TRBD1 (6 bases). V was shortened by 4 bases and J by 5 bases, with 14 bases between the two germline ends. Germline V gives CDR1 SNHLY, CDR2 FYNNEI. The CDR3 is 15 residues long. The CDR3 nucleotides read TGTGCCAGCAGTGGCGAGCCACAGGGAACCGGGGAGCTGTTTTTT. Residues: CASSGEPQGTGELFF.

The V and J genes are TRBV5-5 and TRBJ1-1; D might be TRBD1 (5 bases). The CDR3 extends over 15 amino acids. Trimming removed 0 bases at V and 3 bases at J, with 12 bases between. Per the germline V gene, CDR1 is SGHKS and CDR2 is YYEKEE (reference sequence). The CDR3: CASSLGPGRHTEAFF. CDR3 DNA sequence: TGTGCCAGCAGCTTGGGGCCAGGGAGGCACACTGAAGCTTTCTTT.

This clone was detected only once. The chain employs TRBV7-2 and TRBJ2-3, with 9 bases lining up with TRBD2. This CDR3 comprises 16 residues. The germline gives CDR1 SGHTA, CDR2 FQGNSA. V lost 2 bases to trimming and J lost 4 bases; unmatched junction nucleotides: 7. CDR3 in amino acids: CASSLLGGGAADTQYF. The CDR3, as DNA: TGTGCCAGCAGCTTACTCGGCGGGGGGGCCGCAGATACGCAGTATTTT.

This sequence joins TRBV28 and TRBJ2-2; 7 nucleotides line up with TRBD1. The germline V gene encodes CDR1 MDHEN and CDR2 SYDVKM. This CDR3 is 14 amino acids long. Trimming removed 6 bases from V and 4 bases from J; junction bases left unmatched: 5. DNA for the CDR3: TGTGCCAGCAGCCGGGGACAGAGCACCGGGGAGCTGTTTTTT. Its protein is CASSRGQSTGELFF. Full variable domain (missing parts from reference TRBV28 and TRBJ2-2): DVKVTQSSRYLVKRTGEKVFLECVQDMDHENMFWYRQDPGLGLRLIYFSYDVKMKEKGDIPEGYSVSREKKERFSLILESASTNQTSMYLCASSRGQSTGELFFGEGSRLTVL.

J is TRBJ2-1 and V is TRBV9; 7 bases fit TRBD1. Trimming took 3 bases from V and 3 from J; bases not matched to a gene: 6. The CDR3 runs 15 residues. Looked up from germline, CDR1 is SGDLS and CDR2 is YYNGEE. The CDR3 protein is CASSAATGLYNEQFF. The CDR3 DNA follows: TGTGCCAGCAGCGCGGCGACAGGGCTCTACAATGAGCAGTTCTTC.

DNA for the CDR3: TGCAGCGTTGAATTTTTCAGTGACAATGAGCAGTTCTTC. This sequence encodes CSVEFFSDNEQFF. This chain joins TRBV29-1 and TRBJ2-1; D gene uncertain. This CDR3 has 13 amino acids. Germline-derived CDR1 and CDR2 are SQVTM and ANQGSEA. The V end lost 2 bases, the J end lost 5 bases, and 10 bases lay between the germline ends.

The chain is built from TRBV6-5 and TRBJ2-1; the D gene is possibly TRBD2 (6 bases). This CDR3 is 15 amino acids long. Germline V gene lookup returns CDR1 MNHEY and CDR2 SVGAGI. Between the trimmed V and J ends, which lost 5 bases and 4 bases, there was a span of 15 bases. The CDR3 nucleotides are TGTGCCAGCAGTGCACAGGTTGGGGGGTACAATGAGCAGTTCTTC. Translating gives CASSAQVGGYNEQFF.

This clone ranks as medium-sized. This rearrangement joins TRBV4-3 to TRBJ2-7, with 7 bases that match TRBD1. CDR3 length equals 13 residues. Germline values: CDR1 LGHNA, CDR2 YSLEER. V shed 2 bases, J shed 6 bases, and the junction held 4 bases outside the gene matches. The CDR3 bases are TGCGCCAGCAGCCAAAGGACAGGACGCGAGCAGTACTTC. It codes for CASSQRTGREQYF.

The chain links TRBV4-1 to TRBJ2-4, with 11 bases matching TRBD2. Germline lookup yields CDR1 MGHRA and CDR2 YSYEKL. The trim removed 1 base at V and 0 bases at J, leaving 11 bases unmatched. This CDR3 is 20 amino acids long. This CDR3 is CASSQGPLAGGPLAKNIQYF. CDR3 nucleotide sequence: TGCGCCAGCAGCCAAGGCCCTCTAGCGGGGGGACCTCTAGCCAAAAACATTCAGTACTTC.